This TCR beta chain is from a study of human T cells and chemical hapten exposure (dated by TCRdb to the early 2020s). Looking at the study overall: For sensitization, 2% DPC in acetone was applied to a 2 cm by 2 cm area of upper inner arm skin. Patients additionally received weekly therapeutic DPC doses to the scalp throughout the roughly 26-week study period. Patch testing was done on the upper back using Finn chambers containing 0.01% DPC, and results were scored after 6 days according to International Contact Dermatitis Research Group standards. Most of the patients in the cohort were female, and the cohort covered alopecia areata with under or over 50% scalp involvement, alopecia totalis and alopecia universalis. Libraries were pooled for sequencing, and per-sample TCR yields varied mainly because of small differences in library volumes within the pool. In alopecia patients, the study followed how the peripheral blood TCR repertoire changed in vivo over primary and secondary sensitization to diphenylcyclopropenone (DPC), a hapten. Patient blood was sampled pre-sensitization (week 0) and at 2, 6 and about 24 weeks after DPC sensitization. Blood for TCR sequencing was provided by twenty-nine alopecia patients at one to four time points (pre-sensitization, 2, 6 and 24 weeks).

Sample time point, as interpreted from the label and publication: patch test 1, 2 weeks after DPC sensitization. Read against the paper, the sample's treatment or condition label means: therapeutic diphenylcyclopropenone sensitization with weekly scalp DPC. At every patch-test visit, the blood draw took place before the patch test was put on. To be eligible, patients had to be aged 18 to 70, diagnosed with alopecia and judged suitable for DPC therapy, while pregnant patients were excluded. Total RNA was isolated from unfractionated whole blood collected in Tempus Blood RNA tubes. On this clonotype: It lacks a known antigen. Per-base qualities were not stored, and no clone one base away is much larger.

The CDR3 holds 16 amino acids from the cysteine to the phenylalanine. Of all the DNA, just the CDR3 is kept, 48 bases in frame from base 1. CDR1 and CDR2 (SGHTA, FQGNSA) derive from the germline V gene. The junction carries 20 bases between V and J, which are trimmed by 5 bases and 9 bases respectively. The library was made by RACE. TCRdb shows the sequencer as NextSeq 500. Library preparation attached unique molecular identifiers to individual cDNA molecules for quantitative, reproducible TCR counting. Both TCR alpha and TCR beta chains were sequenced from each blood RNA sample. In the authors' own workflow: A median of approximately 100,000 TCRs per sample was observed, with a range of roughly 20,000 to 700,000. The Decombinator software suite was used to annotate V, J and CDR3 in the TCR reads. To make PS versus PT1 abundance plots, every sample was subsampled to the same number of TCRs (28,000). TCRs were defined as expanded if absent before sensitization and observed at least eight times at the 2-week time point. TCRdb reworked the public reads: Q25 trimming with fastp, MiXCR clone assembly, productive beta chains retained. Here each entry gathers all rows of one CDR3 protein and keeps the most common genes and DNA. In this record, the V and J calls reflect TCRdb's handling and not the investigators' own analysis. The sample yields 380,000 or so distinct CDR3 sequences; 4.8% were counted once. The ten largest clones take up under 3% of the sample.

Broad study findings and their caveats: Compared with pre-sensitization or healthy control sets, expanded TCRs formed significantly more large CDR3 similarity clusters, which is consistent with antigen-driven responses. Patch test score was positively correlated with the number of PT1 expanded TCRs, with significance at thresholds 8, 16 and 32 but not at 4. The number of TCRs above 1 in 1000 frequency did not change with DPC sensitization; there was no evidence of global repertoire structure alterations. After repeated subsampling, the strength of the expansion versus patch-test correlation and the threshold at which it became significant changed. Alopecia, a presumed autoimmune disease, was present in all patients, so the immune response of the patients might differ from that of healthy individuals.

The receptor comes from a woman aged 50 to 60 with alopecia areata. Some clones in this sample may be carry-over from other donors' samples. Recombination connected TRBV7-2 to TRBJ1-6, and TRBD1 may be the D gene, going by 6 matching bases. The input for sequencing was whole blood, taken in connection with sensitization to the hapten diphenylcyclopropenone (DPC). The CDR3 sequence is CASSLKGGGLGSPLHF. DNA sequence: TGTGCCAGCAGCCTGAAGGGAGGGGGGTTAGGTTCACCCCTCCACTTT.